Shown below are 5 T cell receptor beta chains from a single sample sequenced in a study of glioma-infiltrating T cells. Using RNA template, CDR3s of TCR alpha and beta were amplified with iRepertoire arm-PCR. Each CDR3 protein is one row after TCRdb ran MiXCR on the multiplex PCR reads. The sample includes 300,000 to 400,000 distinct CDR3 sequences, 41% of them seen just once. The sequenced sample was glioma tissue, nonneoplastic brain tissue, or PBMCs (not recorded which). The origin of the receptors is a human donor with low-grade glioma or glioblastoma, undergoing nonglioma brain surgery, or in good health (not recorded which).

In its sample, this clonotype was seen a few times. It may be a read error: a sequence one base away is much more abundant. This chain uses TRBV6-2 or TRBV6-3 with TRBJ1-1; no definite D call. The CDR3 is made up of 14 amino acids. Germline loops: CDR1 MNHEY, CDR2 SVGEGT. This chain's CDR3 is CASSYKVYNTEASF. In DNA, the CDR3 is TGTGCCAGCAGTTATAAGGTATACAACACTGAAGCTTCCTTT.

The chain employs TRBV20-1 and TRBJ2-7; 11 bases are shared with TRBD1. Trimming removed 0 bases from V and 4 bases from J; junction bases left unmatched: 8. Per germline, CDR1 DFQATT and CDR2 SNEGSKA (reference sequence). The CDR3 runs 16 residues. CDR3 bases: TGCAGTGCTAGAGATGGGACAGGGGGACTCATTTACGAGCAGTACTTC. Protein product: CSARDGTGGLIYEQYF.

This clonotype has more than one count but fewer than ten. The chain is built from TRBV28 and TRBJ1-1, with D maybe TRBD1 (5 bases). Trimming shortened V by 1 base and J by 1 base, and 13 bases separated the two germline ends. Per germline, CDR1 MDHEN and CDR2 SYDVKM. This CDR3 contains 16 residues. The CDR3 region has the DNA TGTGCCAGCAGTTTATTCCCCCAGGGCCCGAACACTGAAGCTTTCTTT. Protein sequence: CASSLFPQGPNTEAFF.

This clonotype was picked up one time. The chain links TRBV15 to TRBJ2-1, with 9 bases matching TRBD2. The CDR3 sequence is 15 residues long. Trimming removed 11 bases from V and 6 bases from J; junction bases left unmatched: 14. CDR1 LNHNV and CDR2 YYDKDF come from the germline V gene (reference sequence). The CDR3 region is CAGIRIAGEGNEQFF. In DNA, the CDR3 is TGTGCCGGCATACGAATAGCGGGAGAGGGCAATGAGCAGTTCTTC.

This clonotype was picked up many times. This chain uses TRBV24-1 with TRBJ2-3; D is unclear. The V gene's germline CDR1 is KGHDR and CDR2 SFDVKD. This CDR3 has 11 amino acids. Trimming took off 5 bases at V and 6 bases at J, with 5 bases between the two ends. In DNA form, the CDR3 reads TGTGCCACCAGTGGATACGATACGCAGTATTTT. Translating gives CATSGYDTQYF.